Below are 28 T cell receptor beta chains sequenced from a single sample in a study of CD8+ T cells in alopecia areata. Following extraction, RNA underwent reverse transcription to cDNA, which served as the sequencing template. Assay: immunoSEQ multiplex PCR; the TCRdb copy retains only in-frame clones and omits some. The sample consists of around 250,000 clones, roughly two thirds of them appearing once. This specimen was CD4+ T cells sorted from blood, taken at week 0. The origin of the receptors is a human donor with alopecia areata.

The genes are TRBV30 and TRBJ2-1; D is unclear. The CDR3 sequence is 11 residues long. V shed 2 bases and J shed 5 bases, with 4 bases lying between them. Per germline, CDR1 GTSNPN and CDR2 SVGIG (reference sequence). The CDR3 region is CAWSLNNEQFF. The CDR3 nucleotides read TGTGCCTGGAGTCTAAACAATGAGCAGTTCTTC.

This sequence joins TRBV7-8 and TRBJ2-7; a weak D match, TRBD2 (6 bases). The germline CDR1 and CDR2 sequences are SGHVS and FQNEAQ. The CDR3 runs to 16 residues. V dropped 5 bases and J dropped 3 bases, with 20 bases sitting between them. Here the CDR3 DNA reads TGTGCCAGCAGCCGACGGGGGTCAGGCCCCGGCTACGAGCAGTACTTC. It yields the protein CASSRRGSGPGYEQYF.

The chain carries TRBV7-2 and TRBJ2-7; D is perhaps TRBD2 (7 bases). The CDR3 consists of 15 residues. The germline V gene has CDR1 SGHTA and CDR2 FQGNSA. V lost 5 bases and J 7 bases, leaving 21 bases between the germline ends. This CDR3 reads CASSPLGGGPWEQYF. The CDR3 bases are TGTGCCAGCAGCCCCCTAGGGGGGGGGCCTTGGGAGCAGTACTTC.

The chain has TRBV20-1 and TRBJ1-2, with D unresolved. The germline CDR1 and CDR2 sequences are DFQATT and SNEGSKA (reference sequence). This CDR3 contains 11 residues. Deletions cut 7 bases from V and 3 bases from J, with 9 bases between. The CDR3 bases are TGCAGTGGTAACGGGGACTATGGCTACACCTTC. Amino acid sequence: CSGNGDYGYTF.

The DNA for the CDR3 is TGTGCCAGCAGCCACGGACAGGGATCTCGCACTGAAGCTTTCTTT. Residues: CASSHGQGSRTEAFF. This chain links TRBV5-4 with TRBJ1-1, with 8 bases identical to TRBD1. Germline CDR1 reads SGHNT; CDR2 reads YYREEE (reference sequence). The CDR3 extends over 15 amino acids. The J segment lost 4 bases and the V segment lost 4 bases, leaving 9 bases of the junction unmatched. Supplemented by reference TRBV5-4 and TRBJ1-1, the full variable domain reads ETGVTQSPTHLIKTRGQQVTLRCSSQSGHNTVSWYQQALGQGPQFIFQYYREEENGRGNFPPRFSGLQFPNYSSELNVNALELDDSALYLCASSHGQGSRTEAFFGQGTRLTVV.

The chain uses TRBV7-8 and TRBJ2-4, with 8 positions matching TRBD1. Germline V CDR1 and CDR2: SGHVS, FQNEAQ. CDR3 length equals 18 residues. Germline trimming cut 1 base from V and 0 bases from J; bases unmatched to any gene: 8. The CDR3 DNA reads as TGTGCCAGCAGCTTAGGAGGCGGACAGGGAGAAGCCAAAAACATTCAGTACTTC. The encoded protein is CASSLGGGQGEAKNIQYF.

The rearrangement uses TRBV29-1 and TRBJ2-4; D gene unclear. The CDR3 spans 13 residues. V lost 6 bases, J lost 0 bases, and 9 bases lay in between. In germline, CDR1 is SQVTM, CDR2 ANQGSEA. CDR3 in DNA: TGCAGCGTCGTAGCTTTAGCCAAAAACATTCAGTACTTC. This gives the protein CSVVALAKNIQYF.

The chain employs TRBV10-3 and TRBJ2-3, with 9 bases fitting TRBD2. This CDR3 comprises 16 residues. Germline trimming cut 5 bases from V and 6 bases from J; bases unmatched to any gene: 12. The germline CDR1 and CDR2 sequences are ENHRY and SYGVKD. The DNA of the CDR3 is TGTGCCATCAGTACCGGGCGAGCGGGGGGCGCCGATACGCAGTATTTT. As protein: CAISTGRAGGADTQYF.

The chain couples TRBV5-1 to TRBJ2-7, with 7 bases identical to TRBD2. This CDR3 contains 14 residues. Trimming cost V 3 bases and J 0 bases; bases outside gene matches: 3. The germline CDR1 and CDR2 sequences are SGHRS and YFSETQ. The CDR3 region is CASSSGLNSYEQYF. Written as DNA, the CDR3 is TGCGCCAGCAGCTCGGGACTAAACTCCTACGAGCAGTACTTC.

The chain is built from TRBV29-1 and TRBJ2-5, with D maybe TRBD2 (5 bases). Germline-derived CDR1 and CDR2 are SQVTM and ANQGSEA. V was pared by 4 bases and J by 5 bases, with 11 bases between. This CDR3 has 12 amino acids. CDR3 sequence reads: CSVVPTGETQYF. In DNA, the CDR3 is TGCAGCGTTGTCCCGACGGGGGAGACCCAGTACTTC. The full variable domain, rest sourced from reference TRBV29-1 and TRBJ2-5, is SAVISQKPSRDICQRGTSLTIQCQVDSQVTMMFWYRQQPGQSLTLIATANQGSEATYESGFVIDKFPISRPNLTFSTLTVSNMSPEDSSIYLCSVVPTGETQYFGPGTRLLVL.

This chain joins TRBV25-1 and TRBJ1-4, with D possibly TRBD1 on 5 matching bases. CDR1 MGHDK and CDR2 SYGVNS come from the germline V gene. Trimming cost V 2 bases and J 8 bases, with 18 bases left between them. This CDR3 contains 16 residues. The CDR3 loop is CASSEGAYGLEEKLFF. The CDR3, as DNA: TGTGCCAGCAGTGAAGGGGCTTATGGTTTGGAAGAAAAACTGTTTTTT.

V gene TRBV5-1 combines with J gene TRBJ2-5; D gene ambiguous. The DNA end is more similar to TRBJ2-7, so the J call may be wrong. The CDR3 has 14 amino acids. CDR1 and CDR2 (germline): SGHRS, YFSETQ. CDR3: CASSLEDGTYEQYF. DNA for the CDR3: TGCGCCAGCAGCTTGGAGGACGGTACCTACGAGCAGTACTTC.

The chain is built from TRBV27 and TRBJ2-2, with D uncertain. Germline assignment: CDR1 MNHEY and CDR2 SMNVEV (reference sequence). There are 17 residues in the CDR3. V was clipped by 5 bases and J by 4 bases, with 20 bases between them. The CDR3 bases are TGTGCCAGCAGTCCCACCTCCCCGAGACAAAGCACCGGGGAGCTGTTTTTT. It codes for CASSPTSPRQSTGELFF.

In this sample, this clone turned up a few times. The chain is built from TRBV6-5 and TRBJ2-7, with D hard to call. The CDR3 sequence is 11 residues long. CDR1 is MNHEY, CDR2 SVGAGI, per germline. Between the trimmed V and J ends, which lost 8 bases and 3 bases, there was a span of 8 bases. CDR3 in DNA: TGTGCCAGCGCAAAGGGCTACGAGCAGTACTTC. Translated, it gives CASAKGYEQYF.

The chain employs TRBV15 and TRBJ2-5; D is possibly TRBD1 (5 bases). Between the trimmed V and J ends, which lost 5 bases and 3 bases, there was a span of 16 bases. The CDR3 covers 15 residues. Germline V CDR1 and CDR2: LNHNV, YYDKDF (reference sequence). CDR3 DNA: TGTGCCACCAGCGAAGGTCACACCAGGGAAGAGACCCAGTACTTC. Its protein product is CATSEGHTREETQYF.

This sequence joins TRBV5-6 and TRBJ2-1, with 7 positions matching TRBD2. CDR1 and CDR2 from the germline V gene are SGHDT and YYEEEE. The CDR3 totals 14 residues. V lost 4 bases to trimming and J lost 9 bases; unmatched junction nucleotides: 10. The CDR3 sequence is CASSPEPPGGEQFF. CDR3 sequence (DNA): TGTGCCAGCAGCCCAGAGCCTCCGGGGGGTGAGCAGTTCTTC. Full variable domain (missing parts from reference TRBV5-6 and TRBJ2-1): DAGVTQSPTHLIKTRGQQVTLRCSPKSGHDTVSWYQQALGQGPQFIFQYYEEEERQRGNFPDRFSGHQFPNYSSELNVNALLLGDSALYLCASSPEPPGGEQFFGPGTRLTVL.

A few counts support this clone. This chain joins TRBV5-4 and TRBJ2-1, with TRBD2 matching 7 bases. The J segment lost 0 bases and the V segment lost 2 bases, leaving 5 bases of the junction unmatched. In germline, CDR1 is SGHNT, CDR2 YYREEE (reference sequence). The length of the CDR3 is 16 residues. For the CDR3, the DNA is TGTGCCAGCAGCTTAGGCGGGGGTTACTCCTACAATGAGCAGTTCTTC. Protein sequence: CASSLGGGYSYNEQFF.

The J gene is TRBJ2-7, the V gene TRBV6-5, with D perhaps TRBD1 or TRBD2 (5 bases each). The CDR3 has 12 residues. Germline-derived CDR1 and CDR2 are MNHEY and SVGAGI. V lost 6 bases and J 4 bases, leaving 10 bases between the germline ends. The CDR3 here is CASSNGGYEQYF. CDR3 bases: TGTGCCAGCAGCAATGGGGGTTACGAGCAGTACTTC.

The genes are TRBV30 and TRBJ2-3; 8 positions match TRBD2. Germline trimming cut 2 bases from V and 14 bases from J; bases unmatched to any gene: 9. CDR1 GTSNPN and CDR2 SVGIG come from the germline V gene (reference sequence). This CDR3 is 12 amino acids long. CDR3 nucleotides: TGTGCCTGGAGTCCCTTAGCGGGGACTCTGTATTTT. This translates into CAWSPLAGTLYF.

This clone was seen a handful of times. CDR3 in DNA: TGTGCCAGCACCTTCACAGGGGGCACCACTGAGCAGTTCTTC. It encodes CASTFTGGTTEQFF. This chain joins TRBV5-4 and TRBJ2-1, with 9 bases fitting TRBD1. In germline, CDR1 is SGHNT, CDR2 YYREEE (reference sequence). The CDR3 sequence is 14 residues long. Trimming took 6 bases from V and 9 from J; bases not matched to a gene: 10.

The chain links TRBV10-3 to TRBJ2-1; TRBD2 aligns across 7 bases. Germline CDR1 and CDR2: ENHRY and SYGVKD. This CDR3 has 15 amino acids. Unmatched junction bases numbered 12, after V lost 7 bases and J lost 6 bases. The CDR3 region is CAINRDYRDGNEQFF. The DNA of the CDR3 is TGTGCCATCAATAGGGACTACCGAGACGGCAATGAGCAGTTCTTC.

This clone was observed once. This chain's CDR3 is CASRRGGLPYEQYF. In DNA form, the CDR3 reads TGTGCCAGTAGAAGGGGGGGCCTCCCCTACGAGCAGTACTTC. V usage is TRBV19 and J usage is TRBJ2-7; a possible D gene is TRBD2 (7 bases). The germline V and J ends were trimmed by 6 bases and 2 bases, with 14 bases remaining between them. The CDR3 consists of 14 residues. Germline V gene data show CDR1 as LNHDA and CDR2 as SQIVND (reference sequence).

The chain has TRBV2 and TRBJ2-5, with D perhaps matching TRBD1 (6 bases). Trimming shortened V by 7 bases and J by 4 bases, and 13 bases separated the two germline ends. Germline CDR1 and CDR2: SNHLY and FYNNEI. The CDR3 spans 13 residues. CDR3: CASKGDRLETQYF. The CDR3 DNA is TGTGCCAGCAAGGGCGACAGGTTAGAGACCCAGTACTTC. Full variable domain (missing parts from reference TRBV2 and TRBJ2-5): EPEVTQTPSHQVTQMGQEVILRCVPISNHLYFYWYRQILGQKVEFLVSFYNNEISEKSEIFDDQFSVERPDGSNFTLKIRSTKLEDSAMYFCASKGDRLETQYFGPGTRLLVL.

This clone was observed a few times. The CDR3 DNA reads TGCAGCGTCGGGGGGACGGAACAAGAGACCCAGTACTTC. Its protein product is CSVGGTEQETQYF. The chain carries TRBV29-1 and TRBJ2-5; TRBD2 matches 7 bases. CDR1 is SQVTM and CDR2 is ANQGSEA in the germline V gene. Trimming cost V 6 bases and J 2 bases; bases outside gene matches: 6. This CDR3 has 13 amino acids.

The chain links TRBV19 to TRBJ1-1, with 8 nucleotides matching TRBD1. With 7 bases clipped from V and 3 bases from J, the junction kept 7 bases outside the gene matches. The V gene's germline CDR1 is LNHDA and CDR2 SQIVND (reference sequence). The CDR3 has 14 residues. In DNA form, the CDR3 reads TGTGCCAGTATGAGAGTCAGGGGGCACACTGAAGCTTTCTTT. As protein: CASMRVRGHTEAFF. Looking up the rest from reference TRBV19 and TRBJ1-1 gives the full variable domain: DGGITQSPKYLFRKEGQNVTLSCEQNLNHDAMYWYRQDPGQGLRLIYYSQIVNDFQKGDIAEGYSVSREKKESFPLTVTSAQKNPTAFYLCASMRVRGHTEAFFGQGTRLTVV.

This sequence joins TRBV6-5 and TRBJ1-1, with a weak D call TRBD1 (5 bases). The CDR3 runs to 13 residues. Per the germline V gene, CDR1 is MNHEY and CDR2 is SVGAGI. Trimming stripped 5 bases from V and 4 bases from J, with 11 bases between. CDR3 protein: CASSGTSGTEAFF. In DNA form, the CDR3 reads TGTGCCAGCAGTGGGACTTCGGGCACTGAAGCTTTCTTT.

The genes are TRBV25-1 and TRBJ1-1, with a possible D match to TRBD1 (5 bases). The CDR3 runs to 14 residues. The V end was cut by 1 base, the J end by 5 bases, with 11 bases between. Germline V gene data show CDR1 as MGHDK and CDR2 as SYGVNS. The CDR3 DNA reads as TGTGCCAGCAGTGAATCACTAGGGGTTACTGAAGCTTTCTTT. Protein: CASSESLGVTEAFF.

This sequence joins TRBV29-1 and TRBJ2-1, with 7 bases identical to TRBD1. This CDR3 comprises 13 residues. V was pared by 5 bases and J by 8 bases, with 9 bases of the junction left unmatched. Germline CDR1 is SQVTM and CDR2 is ANQGSEA. The DNA of the CDR3 is TGCAGCGTTCACAGACAGGGTGAACATGAGCAGTTCTTC. This encodes CSVHRQGEHEQFF.